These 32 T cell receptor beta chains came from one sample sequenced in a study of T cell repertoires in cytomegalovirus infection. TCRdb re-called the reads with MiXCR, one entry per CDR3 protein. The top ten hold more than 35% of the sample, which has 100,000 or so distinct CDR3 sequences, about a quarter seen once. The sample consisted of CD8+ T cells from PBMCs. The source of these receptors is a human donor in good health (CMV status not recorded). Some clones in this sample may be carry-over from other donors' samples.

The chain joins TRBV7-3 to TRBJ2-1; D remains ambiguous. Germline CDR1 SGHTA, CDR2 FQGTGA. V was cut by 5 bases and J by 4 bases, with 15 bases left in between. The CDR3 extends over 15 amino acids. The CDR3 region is CASSPARTMYNEQFF. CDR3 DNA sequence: TGTGCCAGCAGCCCAGCGCGGACCATGTACAATGAGCAGTTCTTC.

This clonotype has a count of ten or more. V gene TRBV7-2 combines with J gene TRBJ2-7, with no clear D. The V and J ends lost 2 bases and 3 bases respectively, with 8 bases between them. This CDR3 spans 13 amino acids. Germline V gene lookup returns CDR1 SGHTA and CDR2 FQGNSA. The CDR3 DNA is TGTGCCAGCAGCTTAAACAGACACTACGAGCAGTACTTC. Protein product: CASSLNRHYEQYF. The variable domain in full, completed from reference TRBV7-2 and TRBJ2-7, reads GAGVSQSPSNKVTEKGKDVELRCDPISGHTALYWYRQSLGQGLEFLIYFQGNSAPDKSGLPSDRFSAERTGGSVSTLTIQRTQQEDSAVYLCASSLNRHYEQYFGPGTRLTVT.

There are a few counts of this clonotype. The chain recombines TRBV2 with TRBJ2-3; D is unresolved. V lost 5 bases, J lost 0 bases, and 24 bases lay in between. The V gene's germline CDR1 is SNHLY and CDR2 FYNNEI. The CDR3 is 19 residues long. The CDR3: CASSTLSGDPIVSTDTQYF. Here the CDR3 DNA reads TGTGCCAGCAGTACTCTCTCAGGCGATCCCATTGTTAGCACAGATACGCAGTATTTT.

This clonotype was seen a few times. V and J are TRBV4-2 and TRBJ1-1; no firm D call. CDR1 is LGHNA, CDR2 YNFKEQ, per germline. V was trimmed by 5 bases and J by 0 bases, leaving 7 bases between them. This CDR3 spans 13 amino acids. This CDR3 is CASSYAMNTEAFF. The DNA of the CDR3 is TGTGCCAGCAGCTACGCCATGAACACTGAAGCTTTCTTT.

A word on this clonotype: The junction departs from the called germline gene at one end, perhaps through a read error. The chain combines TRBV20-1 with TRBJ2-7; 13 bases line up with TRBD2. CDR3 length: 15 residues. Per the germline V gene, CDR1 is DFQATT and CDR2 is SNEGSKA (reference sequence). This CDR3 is CCARTGTSGAYEQYF. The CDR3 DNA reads TGCTGTGCTAGGACTGGGACTAGCGGGGCCTACGAGCAGTACTTC.

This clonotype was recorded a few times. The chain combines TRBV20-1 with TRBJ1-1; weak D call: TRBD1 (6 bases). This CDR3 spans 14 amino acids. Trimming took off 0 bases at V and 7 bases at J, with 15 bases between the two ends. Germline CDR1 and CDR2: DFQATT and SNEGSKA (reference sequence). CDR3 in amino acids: CSAREAPGAGEAFF. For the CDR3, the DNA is TGCAGTGCTAGAGAGGCCCCGGGGGCGGGTGAAGCTTTCTTT.

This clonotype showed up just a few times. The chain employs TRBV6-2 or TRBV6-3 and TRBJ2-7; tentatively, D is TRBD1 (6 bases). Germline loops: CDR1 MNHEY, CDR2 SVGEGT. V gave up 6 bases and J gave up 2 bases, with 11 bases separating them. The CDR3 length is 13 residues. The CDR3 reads CASSNRDTYEQYF. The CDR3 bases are TGTGCCAGCAGCAACCGGGACACCTACGAGCAGTACTTC.

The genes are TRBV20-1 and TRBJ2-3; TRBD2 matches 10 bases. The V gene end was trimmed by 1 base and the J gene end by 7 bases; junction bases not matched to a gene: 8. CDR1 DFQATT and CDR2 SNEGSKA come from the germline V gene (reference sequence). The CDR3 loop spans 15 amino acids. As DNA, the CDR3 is TGCAGTGCTAGAGTGCGGGCTAGCGGGAGTTATACGCAGTATTTT. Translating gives CSARVRASGSYTQYF.

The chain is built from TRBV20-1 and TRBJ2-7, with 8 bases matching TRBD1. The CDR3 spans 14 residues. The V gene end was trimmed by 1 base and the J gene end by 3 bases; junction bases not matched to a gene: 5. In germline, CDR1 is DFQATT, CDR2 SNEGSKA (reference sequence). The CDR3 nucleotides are TGCAGTGCTAGAGGCTGGGACAGGAGCTACGAGCAGTACTTC. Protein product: CSARGWDRSYEQYF.

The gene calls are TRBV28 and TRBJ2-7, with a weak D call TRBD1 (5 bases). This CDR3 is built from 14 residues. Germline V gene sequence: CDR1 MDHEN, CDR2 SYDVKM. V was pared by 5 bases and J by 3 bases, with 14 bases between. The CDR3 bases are TGTGCCAGCAGTCTCTCAGGGCAGTTCTACGAGCAGTACTTC. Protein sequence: CASSLSGQFYEQYF.

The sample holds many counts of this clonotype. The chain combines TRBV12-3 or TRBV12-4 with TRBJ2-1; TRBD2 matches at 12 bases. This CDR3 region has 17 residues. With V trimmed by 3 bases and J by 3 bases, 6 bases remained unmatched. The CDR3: CASSFFLAGGIYNEQFF. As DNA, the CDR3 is TGTGCCAGCAGTTTTTTTCTAGCGGGGGGGATCTACAATGAGCAGTTCTTC.

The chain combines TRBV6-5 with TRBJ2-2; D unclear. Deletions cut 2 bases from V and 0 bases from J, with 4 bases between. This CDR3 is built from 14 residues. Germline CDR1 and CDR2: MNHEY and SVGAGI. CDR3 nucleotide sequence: TGTGCCAGCAGTTACGGCGCGAACACCGGGGAGCTGTTTTTT. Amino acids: CASSYGANTGELFF.

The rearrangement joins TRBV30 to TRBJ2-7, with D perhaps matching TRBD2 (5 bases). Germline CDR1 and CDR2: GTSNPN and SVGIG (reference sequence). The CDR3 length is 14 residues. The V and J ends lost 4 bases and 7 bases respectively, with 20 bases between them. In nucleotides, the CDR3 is TGTGCCTGGACTCTCGGCCGGGGTTTAAGGGAGCAGTACTTC. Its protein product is CAWTLGRGLREQYF.

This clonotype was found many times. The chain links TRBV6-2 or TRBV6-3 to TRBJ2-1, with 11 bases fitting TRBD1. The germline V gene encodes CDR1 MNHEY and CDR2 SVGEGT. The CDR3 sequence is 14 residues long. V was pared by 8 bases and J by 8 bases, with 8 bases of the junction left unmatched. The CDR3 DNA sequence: TGTGCCAGCGAAGGGACAGGGGGTAAGGATGAGCAGTTCTTC. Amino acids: CASEGTGGKDEQFF.

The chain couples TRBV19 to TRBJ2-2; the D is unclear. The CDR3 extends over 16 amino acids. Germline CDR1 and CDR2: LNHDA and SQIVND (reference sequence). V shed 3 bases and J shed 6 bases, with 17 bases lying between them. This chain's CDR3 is CASSIGGIVNSGELFF. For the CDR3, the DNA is TGTGCCAGTAGTATCGGCGGAATCGTGAATTCCGGGGAGCTGTTTTTT. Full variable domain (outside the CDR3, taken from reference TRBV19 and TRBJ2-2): DGGITQSPKYLFRKEGQNVTLSCEQNLNHDAMYWYRQDPGQGLRLIYYSQIVNDFQKGDIAEGYSVSREKKESFPLTVTSAQKNPTAFYLCASSIGGIVNSGELFFGEGSRLTVL.

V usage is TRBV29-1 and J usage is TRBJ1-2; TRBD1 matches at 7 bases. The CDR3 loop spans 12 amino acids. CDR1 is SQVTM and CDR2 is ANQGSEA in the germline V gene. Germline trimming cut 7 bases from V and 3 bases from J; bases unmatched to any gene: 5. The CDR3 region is CSDLTGDYGYTF. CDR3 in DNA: TGCAGCGACCTAACAGGGGACTATGGCTACACCTTC.

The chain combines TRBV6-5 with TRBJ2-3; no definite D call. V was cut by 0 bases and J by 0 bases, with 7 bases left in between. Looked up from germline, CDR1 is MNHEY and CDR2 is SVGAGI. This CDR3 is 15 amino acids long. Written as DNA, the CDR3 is TGTGCCAGCAGTTACTCGAGTTTTAGCACAGATACGCAGTATTTT. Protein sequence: CASSYSSFSTDTQYF.

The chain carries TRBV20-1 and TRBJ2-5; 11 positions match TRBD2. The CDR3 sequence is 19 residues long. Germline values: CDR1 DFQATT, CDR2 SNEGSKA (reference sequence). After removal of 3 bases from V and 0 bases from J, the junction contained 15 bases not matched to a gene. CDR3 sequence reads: CSARGEASGGPPYQETQYF. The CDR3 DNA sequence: TGCAGTGCTAGGGGCGAGGCTAGCGGGGGGCCCCCGTACCAAGAGACCCAGTACTTC.

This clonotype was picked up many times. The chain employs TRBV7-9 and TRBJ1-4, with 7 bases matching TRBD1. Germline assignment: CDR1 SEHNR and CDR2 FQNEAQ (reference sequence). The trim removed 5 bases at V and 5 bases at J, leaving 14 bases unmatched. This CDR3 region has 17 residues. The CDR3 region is CASSHVAGGVSNEKLFF. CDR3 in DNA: TGTGCCAGCAGCCACGTGGCAGGGGGTGTGTCAAATGAAAAACTGTTTTTT.

CDR3 nucleotide sequence: TGTGCCTGGAGTGTGGGGAATAATGAAAAACTGTTTTTT. As protein: CAWSVGNNEKLFF. This chain uses TRBV30 with TRBJ1-4; D is unresolved. The V and J ends lost 0 bases and 4 bases respectively, with 6 bases between them. The V gene's germline CDR1 is GTSNPN and CDR2 SVGIG (reference sequence). This CDR3 region has 13 residues.

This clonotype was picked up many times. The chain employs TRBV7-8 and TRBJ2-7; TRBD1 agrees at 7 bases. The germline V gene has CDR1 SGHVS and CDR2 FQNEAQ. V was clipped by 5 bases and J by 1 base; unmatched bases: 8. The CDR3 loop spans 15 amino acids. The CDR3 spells CASSPTGDSSYEQYF. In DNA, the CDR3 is TGTGCCAGCAGCCCTACTGGGGACAGTTCCTACGAGCAGTACTTC.

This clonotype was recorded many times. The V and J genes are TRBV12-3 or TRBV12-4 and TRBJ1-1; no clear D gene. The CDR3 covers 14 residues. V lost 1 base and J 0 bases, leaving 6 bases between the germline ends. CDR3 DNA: TGTGCCAGCAGTTTAGGGGGAATGAACACTGAAGCTTTCTTT. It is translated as CASSLGGMNTEAFF.

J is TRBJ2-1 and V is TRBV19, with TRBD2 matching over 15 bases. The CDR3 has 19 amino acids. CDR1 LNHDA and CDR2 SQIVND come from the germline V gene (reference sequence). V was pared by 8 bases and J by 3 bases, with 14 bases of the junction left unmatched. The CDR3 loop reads CASHRGPGTSGGNYNEQFF. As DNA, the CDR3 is TGTGCCAGTCACAGGGGTCCCGGGACTAGCGGGGGGAACTACAATGAGCAGTTCTTC. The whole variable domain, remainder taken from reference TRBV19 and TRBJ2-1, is DGGITQSPKYLFRKEGQNVTLSCEQNLNHDAMYWYRQDPGQGLRLIYYSQIVNDFQKGDIAEGYSVSREKKESFPLTVTSAQKNPTAFYLCASHRGPGTSGGNYNEQFFGPGTRLTVL.

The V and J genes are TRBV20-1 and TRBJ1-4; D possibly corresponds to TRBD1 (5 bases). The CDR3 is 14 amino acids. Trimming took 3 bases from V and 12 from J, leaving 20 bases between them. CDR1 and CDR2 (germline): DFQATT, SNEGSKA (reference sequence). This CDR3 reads CSARSRSRRDELFF. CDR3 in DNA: TGCAGTGCTAGGTCCCGAAGTAGGAGGGACGAACTGTTTTTT.

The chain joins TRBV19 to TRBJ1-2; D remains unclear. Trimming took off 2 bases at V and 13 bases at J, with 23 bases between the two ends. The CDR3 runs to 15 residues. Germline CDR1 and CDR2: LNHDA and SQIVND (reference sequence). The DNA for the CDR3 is TGTGCCAGTAGTATAACGGGTGGAGGGCCTCCACTCCCCACCTTC. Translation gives CASSITGGGPPLPTF. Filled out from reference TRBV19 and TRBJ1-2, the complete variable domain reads DGGITQSPKYLFRKEGQNVTLSCEQNLNHDAMYWYRQDPGQGLRLIYYSQIVNDFQKGDIAEGYSVSREKKESFPLTVTSAQKNPTAFYLCASSITGGGPPLPTFGSGTRLTVV.

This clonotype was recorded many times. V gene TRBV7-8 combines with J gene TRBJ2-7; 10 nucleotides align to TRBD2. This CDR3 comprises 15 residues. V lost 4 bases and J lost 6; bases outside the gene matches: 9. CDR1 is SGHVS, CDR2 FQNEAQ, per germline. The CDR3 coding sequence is TGTGCCAGCAGCTCCCCTAGCGGGAGTGGTCGCGAGCAGTACTTC. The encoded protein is CASSSPSGSGREQYF.

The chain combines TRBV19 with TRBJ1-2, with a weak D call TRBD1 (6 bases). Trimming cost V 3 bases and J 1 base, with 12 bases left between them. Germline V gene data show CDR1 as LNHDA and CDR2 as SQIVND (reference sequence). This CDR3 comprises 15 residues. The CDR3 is CASSMPRDINYGYTF. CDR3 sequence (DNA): TGTGCCAGTAGTATGCCACGGGACATTAACTATGGCTACACCTTC. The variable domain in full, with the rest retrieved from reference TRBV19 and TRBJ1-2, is DGGITQSPKYLFRKEGQNVTLSCEQNLNHDAMYWYRQDPGQGLRLIYYSQIVNDFQKGDIAEGYSVSREKKESFPLTVTSAQKNPTAFYLCASSMPRDINYGYTFGSGTRLTVV.

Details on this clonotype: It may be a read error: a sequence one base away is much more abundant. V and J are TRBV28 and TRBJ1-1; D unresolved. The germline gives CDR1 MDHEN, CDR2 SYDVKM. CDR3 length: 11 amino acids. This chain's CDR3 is CANSFPTEAFF. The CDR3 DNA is TGTGCCAACAGTTTTCCAACTGAAGCTTTCTTT.

Here the CDR3 DNA reads TGTGCCAGCAGCTTACGTCTGCCTACTGGGGCCAACGTCCTGACTTTC. It specifies CASSLRLPTGANVLTF. The chain recombines TRBV7-9 with TRBJ2-6; D unresolved. Germline values: CDR1 SEHNR, CDR2 FQNEAQ (reference sequence). The germline V and J ends were trimmed by 2 bases and 2 bases, with 10 bases remaining between them. CDR3 length: 16 amino acids.

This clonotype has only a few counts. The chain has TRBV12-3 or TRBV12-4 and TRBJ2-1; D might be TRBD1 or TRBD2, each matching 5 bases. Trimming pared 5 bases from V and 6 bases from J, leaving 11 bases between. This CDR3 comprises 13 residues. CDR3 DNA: TGTGCCAGCAGTGGGGGTAGCAGCAATGAGCAGTTCTTC. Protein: CASSGGSSNEQFF.

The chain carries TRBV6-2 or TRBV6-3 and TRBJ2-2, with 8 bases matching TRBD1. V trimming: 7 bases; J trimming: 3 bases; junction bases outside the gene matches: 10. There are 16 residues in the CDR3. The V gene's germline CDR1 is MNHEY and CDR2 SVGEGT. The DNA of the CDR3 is TGTGCCAGCAACAACAGGGGGAGTAAATACACCGGGGAGCTGTTTTTT. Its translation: CASNNRGSKYTGELFF.

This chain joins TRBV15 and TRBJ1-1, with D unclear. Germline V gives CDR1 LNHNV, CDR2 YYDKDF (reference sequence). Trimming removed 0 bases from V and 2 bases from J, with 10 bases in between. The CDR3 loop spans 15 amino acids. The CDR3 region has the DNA TGTGCCACCAGCAGAGATCGGGCAAGCAACACTGAAGCTTTCTTT. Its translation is CATSRDRASNTEAFF.